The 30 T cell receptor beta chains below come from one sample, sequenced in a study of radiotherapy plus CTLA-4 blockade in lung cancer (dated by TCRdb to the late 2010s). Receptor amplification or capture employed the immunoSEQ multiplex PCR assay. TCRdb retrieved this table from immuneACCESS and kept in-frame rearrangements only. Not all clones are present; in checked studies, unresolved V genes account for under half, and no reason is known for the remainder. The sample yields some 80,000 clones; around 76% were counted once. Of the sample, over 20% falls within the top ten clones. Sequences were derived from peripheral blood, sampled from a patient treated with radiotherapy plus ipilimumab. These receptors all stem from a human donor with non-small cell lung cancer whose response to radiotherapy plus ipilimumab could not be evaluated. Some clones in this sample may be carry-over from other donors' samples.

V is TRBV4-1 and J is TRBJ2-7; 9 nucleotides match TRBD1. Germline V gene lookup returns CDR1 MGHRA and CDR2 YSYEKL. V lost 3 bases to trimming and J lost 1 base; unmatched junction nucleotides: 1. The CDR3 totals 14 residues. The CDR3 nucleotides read TGCGCCAGCAGCCATGACAGGGGGTCCTACGAGCAGTACTTC. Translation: CASSHDRGSYEQYF.

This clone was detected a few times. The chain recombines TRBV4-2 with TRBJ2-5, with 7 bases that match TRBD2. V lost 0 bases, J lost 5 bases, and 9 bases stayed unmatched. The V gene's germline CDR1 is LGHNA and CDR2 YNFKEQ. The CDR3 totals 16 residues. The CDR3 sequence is CASSQDLGGDRETQYF. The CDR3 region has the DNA TGTGCCAGCAGCCAAGATCTGGGGGGGGACCGGGAGACCCAGTACTTC.

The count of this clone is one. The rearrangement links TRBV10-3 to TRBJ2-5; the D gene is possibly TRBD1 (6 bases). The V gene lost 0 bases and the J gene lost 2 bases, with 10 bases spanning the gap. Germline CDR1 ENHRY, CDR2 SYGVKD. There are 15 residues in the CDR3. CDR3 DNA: TGTGCCATCAGTGAGTCCGGACAGTTTCAAGAGACCCAGTACTTC. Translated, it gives CAISESGQFQETQYF.

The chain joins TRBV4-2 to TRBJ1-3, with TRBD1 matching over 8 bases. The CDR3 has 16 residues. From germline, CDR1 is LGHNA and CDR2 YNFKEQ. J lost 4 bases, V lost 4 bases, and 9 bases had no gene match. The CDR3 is CASSPKQGDRGNTIYF. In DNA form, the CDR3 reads TGTGCCAGCAGCCCAAAACAGGGGGACCGAGGAAACACCATATATTTT.

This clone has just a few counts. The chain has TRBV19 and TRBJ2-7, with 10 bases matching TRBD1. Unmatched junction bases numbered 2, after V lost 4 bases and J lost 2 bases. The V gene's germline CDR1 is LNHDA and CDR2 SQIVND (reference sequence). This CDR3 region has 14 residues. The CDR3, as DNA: TGTGCCAGTAGTACCGGGACAGGGGCCTACGAGCAGTACTTC. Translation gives CASSTGTGAYEQYF. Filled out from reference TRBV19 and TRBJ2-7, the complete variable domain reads DGGITQSPKYLFRKEGQNVTLSCEQNLNHDAMYWYRQDPGQGLRLIYYSQIVNDFQKGDIAEGYSVSREKKESFPLTVTSAQKNPTAFYLCASSTGTGAYEQYFGPGTRLTVT.

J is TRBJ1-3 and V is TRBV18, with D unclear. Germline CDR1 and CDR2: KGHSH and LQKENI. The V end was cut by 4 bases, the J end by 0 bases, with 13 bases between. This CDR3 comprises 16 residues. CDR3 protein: CASSQSGALSGNTIYF. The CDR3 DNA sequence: TGTGCCAGCTCACAGTCCGGAGCCCTCTCTGGAAACACCATATATTTT.

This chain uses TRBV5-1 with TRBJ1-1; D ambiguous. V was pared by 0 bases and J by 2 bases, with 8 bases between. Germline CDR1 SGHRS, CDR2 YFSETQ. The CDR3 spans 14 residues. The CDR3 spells CASSLGILNTEAFF. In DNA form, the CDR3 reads TGCGCCAGCAGCTTGGGGATACTAAACACTGAAGCTTTCTTT.

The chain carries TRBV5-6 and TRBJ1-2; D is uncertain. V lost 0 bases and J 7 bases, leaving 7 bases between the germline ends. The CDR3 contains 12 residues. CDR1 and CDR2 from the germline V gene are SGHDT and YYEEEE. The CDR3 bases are TGTGCCAGCAGCTTGGATAGTGGTGGCTACACCTTC. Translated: CASSLDSGGYTF.

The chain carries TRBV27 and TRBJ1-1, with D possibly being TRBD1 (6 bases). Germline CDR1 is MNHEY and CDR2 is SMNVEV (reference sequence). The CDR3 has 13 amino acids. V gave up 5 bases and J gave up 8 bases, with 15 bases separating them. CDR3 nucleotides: TGTGCCAGCAGTCCATACGGGGGGGGCGAAGCTTTCTTT. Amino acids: CASSPYGGGEAFF.

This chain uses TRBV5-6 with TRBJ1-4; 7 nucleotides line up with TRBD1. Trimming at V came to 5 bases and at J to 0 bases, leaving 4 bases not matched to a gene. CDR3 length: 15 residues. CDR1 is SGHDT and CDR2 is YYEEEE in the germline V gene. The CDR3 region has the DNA TGTGCCAGCAGGAAAACAGGGGCAACTAATGAAAAACTGTTTTTT. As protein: CASRKTGATNEKLFF.

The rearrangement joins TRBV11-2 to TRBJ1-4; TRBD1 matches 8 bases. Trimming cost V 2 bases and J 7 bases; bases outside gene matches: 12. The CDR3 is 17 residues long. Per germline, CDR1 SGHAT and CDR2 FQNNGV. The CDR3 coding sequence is TGTGCCAGCAGCTTATTTGGGCAGGGGGCTAATGGTGAAAAACTGTTTTTT. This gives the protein CASSLFGQGANGEKLFF.

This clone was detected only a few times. CDR3 region: CASSYRDSSGNTIYF. CDR3 bases: TGTGCCAGCAGTTACCGGGACAGCTCTGGAAACACCATATATTTT. The chain recombines TRBV6-5 with TRBJ1-3; 7 positions match TRBD1. CDR1 and CDR2 (germline): MNHEY, SVGAGI. The CDR3 spans 15 residues. J lost 0 bases, V lost 2 bases, and 1 base had no gene match.

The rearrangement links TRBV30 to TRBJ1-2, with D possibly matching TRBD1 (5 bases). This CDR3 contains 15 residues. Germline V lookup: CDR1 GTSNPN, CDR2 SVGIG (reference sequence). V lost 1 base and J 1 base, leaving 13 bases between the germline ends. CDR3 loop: CAWSGWDSFNYGYTF. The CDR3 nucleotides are TGTGCCTGGAGTGGCTGGGACTCTTTTAACTATGGCTACACCTTC. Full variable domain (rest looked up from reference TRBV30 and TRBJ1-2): SQTIHQWPATLVQPVGSPLSLECTVEGTSNPNLYWYRQAAGRGLQLLFYSVGIGQISSEVPQNLSASRPQDRQFILSSKKLLLSDSGFYLCAWSGWDSFNYGYTFGSGTRLTVV.

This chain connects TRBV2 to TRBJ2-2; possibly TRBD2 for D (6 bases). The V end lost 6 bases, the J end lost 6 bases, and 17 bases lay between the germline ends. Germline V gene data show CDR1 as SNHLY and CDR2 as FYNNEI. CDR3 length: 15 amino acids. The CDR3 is CASSPPGVEAGELFF. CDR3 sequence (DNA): TGTGCCAGCAGCCCCCCGGGGGTGGAGGCCGGGGAGCTGTTTTTT.

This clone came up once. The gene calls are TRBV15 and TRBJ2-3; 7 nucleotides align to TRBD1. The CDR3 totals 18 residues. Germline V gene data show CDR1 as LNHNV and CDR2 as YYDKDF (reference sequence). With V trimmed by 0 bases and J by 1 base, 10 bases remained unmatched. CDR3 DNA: TGTGCCACCAGCAGAGAGGGAGACAGGGAAGGACGCACAGATACGCAGTATTTT. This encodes CATSREGDREGRTDTQYF.

CDR3: CASSHGPSRALHF. Written as DNA, the CDR3 is TGTGCCAGCAGCCACGGACCTTCGAGGGCCCTCCACTTT. The chain couples TRBV14 to TRBJ1-6; D is unclear. With 3 bases removed from V and 14 bases from J, the gap between germline ends came to 14 bases. Germline-derived CDR1 and CDR2 are SGHDN and FVKESK. The CDR3 sequence is 13 residues long.

CDR3 nucleotides: TGTGCCAGCAGTTCCCCAGGGCTACGTACTGAAGCTTTCTTT. Its protein is CASSSPGLRTEAFF. This chain uses TRBV27 with TRBJ1-1, with D perhaps TRBD1 (5 bases). Germline values: CDR1 MNHEY, CDR2 SMNVEV (reference sequence). The V and J ends lost 4 bases and 5 bases respectively, with 14 bases between them. The CDR3 length is 14 residues.

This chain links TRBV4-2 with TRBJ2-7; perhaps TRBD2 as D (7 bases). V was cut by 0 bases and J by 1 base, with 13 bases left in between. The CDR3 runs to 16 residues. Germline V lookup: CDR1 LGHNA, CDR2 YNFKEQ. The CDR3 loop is CASSQEVAGASYEQYF. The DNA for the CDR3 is TGTGCCAGCAGCCAAGAGGTGGCGGGGGCATCCTACGAGCAGTACTTC.

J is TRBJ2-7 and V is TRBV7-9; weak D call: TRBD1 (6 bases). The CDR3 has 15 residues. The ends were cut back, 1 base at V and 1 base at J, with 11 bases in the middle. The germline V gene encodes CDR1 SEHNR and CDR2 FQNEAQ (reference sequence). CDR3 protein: CASSLVGGLSYEQYF. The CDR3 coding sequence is TGTGCCAGCAGCTTAGTAGGGGGATTATCCTACGAGCAGTACTTC. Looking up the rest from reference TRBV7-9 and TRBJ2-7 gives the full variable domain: DTGVSQNPRHKITKRGQNVTFRCDPISEHNRLYWYRQTLGQGPEFLTYFQNEAQLEKSRLLSDRFSAERPKGSFSTLEIQRTEQGDSAMYLCASSLVGGLSYEQYFGPGTRLTVT.

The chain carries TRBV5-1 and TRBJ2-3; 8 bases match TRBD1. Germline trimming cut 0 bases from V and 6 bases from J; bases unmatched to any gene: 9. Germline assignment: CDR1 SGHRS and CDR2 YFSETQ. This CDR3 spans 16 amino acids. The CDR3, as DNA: TGCGCCAGCAGCTTGGCCGGGGCAGGGGGCATCGATACGCAGTATTTT. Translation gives CASSLAGAGGIDTQYF.

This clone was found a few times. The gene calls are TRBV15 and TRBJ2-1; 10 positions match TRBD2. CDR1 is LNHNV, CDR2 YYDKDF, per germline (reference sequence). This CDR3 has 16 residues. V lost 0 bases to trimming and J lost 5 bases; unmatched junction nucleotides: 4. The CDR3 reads CATSRELAGGNNEQFF. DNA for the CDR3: TGTGCCACCAGCAGAGAATTAGCGGGGGGCAACAATGAGCAGTTCTTC.

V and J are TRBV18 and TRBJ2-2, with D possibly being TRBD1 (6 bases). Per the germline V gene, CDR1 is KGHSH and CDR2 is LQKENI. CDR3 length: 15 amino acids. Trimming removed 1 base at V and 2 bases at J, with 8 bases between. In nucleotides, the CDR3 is TGTGCCAGCTCACCACTACAGGGCAACACCGGGGAGCTGTTTTTT. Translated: CASSPLQGNTGELFF. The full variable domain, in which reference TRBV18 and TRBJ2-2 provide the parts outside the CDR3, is NAGVMQNPRHLVRRRGQEARLRCSPMKGHSHVYWYRQLPEEGLKFMVYLQKENIIDESGMPKERFSAEFPKEGPSILRIQQVVRGDSAAYFCASSPLQGNTGELFFGEGSRLTVL.

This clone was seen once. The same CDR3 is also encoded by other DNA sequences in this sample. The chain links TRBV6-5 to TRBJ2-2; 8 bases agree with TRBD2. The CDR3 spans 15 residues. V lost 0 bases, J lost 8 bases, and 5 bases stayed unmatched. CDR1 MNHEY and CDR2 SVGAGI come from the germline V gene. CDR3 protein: CASSYSGGGTGELFF. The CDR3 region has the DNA TGTGCCAGCAGTTACTCTGGCGGGGGGACTGGGGAGCTGTTTTTT.

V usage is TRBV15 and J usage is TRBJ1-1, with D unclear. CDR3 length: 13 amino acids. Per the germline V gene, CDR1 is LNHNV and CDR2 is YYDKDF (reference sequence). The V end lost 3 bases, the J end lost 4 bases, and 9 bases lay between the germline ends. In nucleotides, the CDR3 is TGTGCCACCAGCAGGGCGGAAATCACTGAAGCTTTCTTT. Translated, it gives CATSRAEITEAFF. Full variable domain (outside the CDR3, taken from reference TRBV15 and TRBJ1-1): DAMVIQNPRYQVTQFGKPVTLSCSQTLNHNVMYWYQQKSSQAPKLLFHYYDKDFNNEADTPDNFQSRRPNTSFCFLDIRSPGLGDTAMYLCATSRAEITEAFFGQGTRLTVV.

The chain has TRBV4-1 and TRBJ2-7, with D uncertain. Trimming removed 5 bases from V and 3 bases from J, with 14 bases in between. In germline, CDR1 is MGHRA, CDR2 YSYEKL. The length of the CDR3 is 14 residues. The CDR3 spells CASSLLPPRYEQYF. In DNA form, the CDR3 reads TGCGCCAGCAGCTTACTACCCCCCCGCTACGAGCAGTACTTC.

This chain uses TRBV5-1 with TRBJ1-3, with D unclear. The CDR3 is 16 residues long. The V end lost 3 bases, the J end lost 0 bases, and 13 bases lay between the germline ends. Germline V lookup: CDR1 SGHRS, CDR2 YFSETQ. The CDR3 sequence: CASSSIPQVSGNTIYF. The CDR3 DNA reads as TGCGCCAGCAGCTCCATCCCCCAGGTCTCTGGAAACACCATATATTTT. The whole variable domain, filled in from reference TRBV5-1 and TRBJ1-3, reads KAGVTQTPRYLIKTRGQQVTLSCSPISGHRSVSWYQQTPGQGLQFLFEYFSETQRNKGNFPGRFSGRQFSNSRSEMNVSTLELGDSALYLCASSSIPQVSGNTIYFGEGSWLTVV.

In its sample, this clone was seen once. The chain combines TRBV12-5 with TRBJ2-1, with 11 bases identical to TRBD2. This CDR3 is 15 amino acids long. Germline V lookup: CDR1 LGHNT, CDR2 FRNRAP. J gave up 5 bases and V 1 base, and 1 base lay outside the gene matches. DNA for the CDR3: TGTGCTAGTGGTTTGGGACTAGCGGGGAACAATGAGCAGTTCTTC. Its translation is CASGLGLAGNNEQFF.

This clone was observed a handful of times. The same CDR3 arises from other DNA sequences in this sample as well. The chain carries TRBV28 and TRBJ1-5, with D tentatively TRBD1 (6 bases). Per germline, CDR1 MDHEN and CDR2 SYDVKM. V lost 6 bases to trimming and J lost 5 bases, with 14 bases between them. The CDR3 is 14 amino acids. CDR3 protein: CASSPGQGDQPQHF. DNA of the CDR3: TGTGCCAGCAGCCCGGGACAAGGCGATCAGCCCCAGCATTTT.

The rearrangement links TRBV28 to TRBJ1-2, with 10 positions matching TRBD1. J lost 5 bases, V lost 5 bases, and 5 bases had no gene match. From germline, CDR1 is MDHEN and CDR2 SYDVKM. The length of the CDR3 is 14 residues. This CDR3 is CASSPGTGVYGYTF. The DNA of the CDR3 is TGTGCCAGCAGTCCCGGGACAGGGGTTTATGGCTACACCTTC.

CDR3 DNA: TGCGCCAGCAGCTTCGGACTGGAACACTATAATTCACCCCTCCACTTT. Its translation is CASSFGLEHYNSPLHF. The rearrangement uses TRBV5-1 and TRBJ1-6; no clear D. Trimming shortened V by 2 bases and J by 3 bases, and 12 bases separated the two germline ends. Per germline, CDR1 SGHRS and CDR2 YFSETQ. The length of the CDR3 is 16 residues.